These 30 T cell receptor beta chains were all obtained from the same sample, sequenced in a study of TIL therapy for anti-PD-1-resistant metastatic lung cancer. This was the immunoSEQ v3 assay. Sequenced by immunoSEQ multiplex PCR; TCRdb stores in-frame clones only, minus some. The top ten clones hold 2.5% to 3% of a sample with about 32,000 clones, 74% of them seen once. Noted time point: pre-treatment sample, taken before nivolumab and TIL therapy. The sample here was blood, taken at baseline. The receptors stem from a woman aged 25-85 years with non-small cell lung cancer.

The chain recombines TRBV28 with TRBJ2-3, with 10 bases matching TRBD1. V was pared by 4 bases and J by 1 base, with 8 bases of the junction left unmatched. CDR1 and CDR2 (germline): MDHEN, SYDVKM. This CDR3 is 17 amino acids long. This CDR3 reads CASSSTGTGVGTDTQYF. CDR3 nucleotide sequence: TGTGCCAGCAGTTCCACCGGGACAGGGGTTGGCACAGATACGCAGTATTTT.

The V gene is TRBV30, the J gene TRBJ1-2; D perhaps matches TRBD1 (6 bases). This CDR3 is built from 19 residues. Germline CDR1 is GTSNPN and CDR2 is SVGIG (reference sequence). Trimming took off 2 bases at V and 5 bases at J, with 30 bases between the two ends. CDR3 amino acids: CAWSRQLRGQNGITYGYTF. The CDR3 DNA is TGTGCCTGGAGTAGACAGCTCAGGGGTCAGAACGGGATTACTTATGGCTACACCTTC.

This clone has a handful of counts. The chain links TRBV7-2 to TRBJ2-7; D not resolved. The CDR3 totals 14 residues. Germline V gene data show CDR1 as SGHTA and CDR2 as FQGNSA. V was cut by 1 base and J by 3 bases, with 10 bases left in between. The CDR3 reads CASSLGDQDYEQYF. CDR3 bases: TGTGCCAGCAGCTTAGGAGATCAAGACTACGAGCAGTACTTC.

V is TRBV7-9 and J is TRBJ2-7; TRBD1 agrees at 7 bases. J lost 3 bases, V lost 4 bases, and 6 bases had no gene match. This CDR3 is built from 14 residues. Germline values: CDR1 SEHNR, CDR2 FQNEAQ (reference sequence). The CDR3 DNA is TGTGCCAGCAGCTCGAGGGGGCGAAACTACGAGCAGTACTTC. It is translated as CASSSRGRNYEQYF.

The gene calls are TRBV29-1 and TRBJ2-5; D might be TRBD1 (6 bases). Per the germline V gene, CDR1 is SQVTM and CDR2 is ANQGSEA. Trimming shortened V by 7 bases and J by 5 bases, and 17 bases separated the two germline ends. The CDR3 spans 13 residues. CDR3 DNA sequence: TGCAGCGCGACAGGCAGCATGGGGGAGACCCAGTACTTC. Translated, it gives CSATGSMGETQYF. Variable domain in full (rest from reference TRBV29-1 and TRBJ2-5): SAVISQKPSRDICQRGTSLTIQCQVDSQVTMMFWYRQQPGQSLTLIATANQGSEATYESGFVIDKFPISRPNLTFSTLTVSNMSPEDSSIYLCSATGSMGETQYFGPGTRLLVL.

The chain's CDR3 is CASILEPGQPNYGYTF. The CDR3 coding sequence is TGTGCCAGCATCCTAGAACCGGGACAGCCAAACTATGGCTACACCTTC. The genes are TRBV7-2 and TRBJ1-2, with 7 nucleotides matching TRBD1. CDR3 length: 16 residues. Germline V gives CDR1 SGHTA, CDR2 FQGNSA. The V gene end was trimmed by 7 bases and the J gene end by 2 bases; junction bases not matched to a gene: 13. Full variable domain (rest looked up from reference TRBV7-2 and TRBJ1-2): GAGVSQSPSNKVTEKGKDVELRCDPISGHTALYWYRQSLGQGLEFLIYFQGNSAPDKSGLPSDRFSAERTGGSVSTLTIQRTQQEDSAVYLCASILEPGQPNYGYTFGSGTRLTVV.

This clone occurred a few times. The V gene is TRBV2, the J gene TRBJ1-1, with TRBD1 as a possible D gene (5 bases). This CDR3 is built from 20 residues. Germline CDR1 is SNHLY and CDR2 is FYNNEI. The ends were cut back, 7 bases at V and 0 bases at J, with 30 bases in the middle. Here the CDR3 reads CASKARGSESGGRMNTEAFF. In nucleotides, the CDR3 is TGTGCCAGCAAGGCGCGCGGGAGTGAGAGCGGGGGAAGGATGAACACTGAAGCTTTCTTT.

The chain uses TRBV10-3 and TRBJ2-2; the D call may be TRBD1 or TRBD2 (5 bases each). The V gene lost 8 bases and the J gene lost 5 bases, with 15 bases spanning the gap. This CDR3 contains 14 residues. The germline V gene encodes CDR1 ENHRY and CDR2 SYGVKD. The CDR3, as DNA: TGTGCCATCTCAGGGCTAGCCAAGACCGGGGAGCTGTTTTTT. This translates into CAISGLAKTGELFF.

The table lists this clone with a count of one. This sequence joins TRBV18 and TRBJ2-7; maybe TRBD1 (5 bases). CDR3 size: 13 residues. CDR1 is KGHSH and CDR2 is LQKENI in the germline V gene. V lost 5 bases to trimming and J lost 6 bases, with 14 bases between them. The DNA of the CDR3 is TGTGCCAGCTCAGACAGAATTGTGACCGAGCAGTACTTC. This translates into CASSDRIVTEQYF.

This sequence joins TRBV9 and TRBJ2-7, with TRBD2 identical over 7 bases. The CDR3 loop spans 15 amino acids. Germline V gene sequence: CDR1 SGDLS, CDR2 YYNGEE. The V gene end was trimmed by 0 bases and the J gene end by 2 bases; junction bases not matched to a gene: 5. This CDR3 is CASSVESGITYEQYF. CDR3 bases: TGTGCCAGCAGCGTAGAAAGCGGGATTACCTACGAGCAGTACTTC.

The chain carries TRBV27 and TRBJ1-2, with 11 bases matching TRBD1. J gave up 5 bases and V 2 bases, and 7 bases lay outside the gene matches. The CDR3 has 16 amino acids. CDR1 is MNHEY and CDR2 is SMNVEV in the germline V gene (reference sequence). CDR3 sequence reads: CASSLGQGASPYGYTF. CDR3 bases: TGTGCCAGCAGTTTAGGACAGGGGGCGTCCCCATATGGCTACACCTTC.

The chain recombines TRBV19 with TRBJ2-4; D may be TRBD1 (5 bases). The CDR3 runs to 13 residues. V was pared by 3 bases and J by 5 bases, with 8 bases between. The germline gives CDR1 LNHDA, CDR2 SQIVND (reference sequence). CDR3 in amino acids: CASSMFRENIQYF. CDR3 nucleotide sequence: TGTGCCAGTAGTATGTTCAGGGAAAACATTCAGTACTTC.

The chain couples TRBV4-1 to TRBJ1-4; a weak D match, TRBD1 (6 bases). This CDR3 is 15 amino acids long. Looked up from germline, CDR1 is MGHRA and CDR2 is YSYEKL. V lost 2 bases and J lost 4, with 11 bases in between. CDR3 in DNA: TGCGCCAGCAGCCAACAAGGGGGGGTTAATGAAAAACTGTTTTTT. Translating gives CASSQQGGVNEKLFF.

In its sample, this clone was seen a few times. This chain connects TRBV4-2 to TRBJ2-7; D is tentatively TRBD1 or TRBD2 (5 bases each). CDR3 length equals 13 residues. CDR1 is LGHNA and CDR2 is YNFKEQ in the germline V gene. V was clipped by 4 bases and J by 6 bases, with 13 bases between them. Written as DNA, the CDR3 is TGTGCCAGCAGCCCCGGGACCCCGACCGAGCAGTACTTC. Protein: CASSPGTPTEQYF.

This chain connects TRBV28 to TRBJ2-7, with 7 bases fitting TRBD1. The junction had 8 bases not matched to a gene; V was cut back by 6 bases and J by 0 bases. Germline V CDR1 and CDR2: MDHEN, SYDVKM. The CDR3 has 15 residues. DNA of the CDR3: TGTGCCAGCAGCGCCGACAGGGCGATCTCCTACGAGCAGTACTTC. Its protein is CASSADRAISYEQYF.

The genes are TRBV30 and TRBJ2-3; 11 bases are a match to TRBD2. CDR1 is GTSNPN, CDR2 SVGIG, per germline (reference sequence). V lost 5 bases and J lost 6; bases outside the gene matches: 10. CDR3 length equals 15 residues. As DNA, the CDR3 is TGTGCCTGGTCGTCACTAGCGGGAGTCGGGGATACGCAGTATTTT. This codes for CAWSSLAGVGDTQYF.

V and J are TRBV11-1 and TRBJ2-1, with D possibly TRBD2 on 6 matching bases. Trimming pared 6 bases from V and 0 bases from J, leaving 15 bases between. CDR3 length: 16 residues. From germline, CDR1 is SGHAT and CDR2 FQDESV (reference sequence). The CDR3 DNA is TGTGCCAGCAGACCAACTAGCACCAGCTCCTACAATGAGCAGTTCTTC. It specifies CASRPTSTSSYNEQFF.

This chain uses TRBV5-1 with TRBJ1-4; D remains unclear. Germline CDR1 SGHRS, CDR2 YFSETQ. The CDR3 runs to 14 residues. Trimming took 1 base from V and 3 from J, leaving 7 bases between them. The CDR3 region has the DNA TGCGCCAGCAGCTTGTCAGTCCCTAATGAAAAACTGTTTTTT. It is translated as CASSLSVPNEKLFF. Full variable domain (rest looked up from reference TRBV5-1 and TRBJ1-4): KAGVTQTPRYLIKTRGQQVTLSCSPISGHRSVSWYQQTPGQGLQFLFEYFSETQRNKGNFPGRFSGRQFSNSRSEMNVSTLELGDSALYLCASSLSVPNEKLFFGSGTQLSVL.

Turning to this clone: Sequence at one end of the junction differs from germline and may be a read error. The V gene is TRBV7-8, the J gene TRBJ1-1, with D tentatively TRBD1 (6 bases). The CDR3 extends over 16 amino acids. The V gene's germline CDR1 is SGHVS and CDR2 FQNEAQ. The CDR3 loop reads CASSPLTGLGRTEASF. CDR3 in DNA: TGTGCCAGCAGCCCGCTGACAGGACTGGGTAGAACTGAAGCTTCCTTT.

This clone was recorded a few times. The rearrangement links TRBV9 to TRBJ1-2; perhaps TRBD1 as D (6 bases). CDR3 length equals 14 residues. The germline V and J ends were trimmed by 7 bases and 7 bases, with 20 bases remaining between them. The germline CDR1 and CDR2 sequences are SGDLS and YYNGEE. For the CDR3, the DNA is TGTGCCAGCGCCTGGGACACACGCGTGGCTGGCTACACCTTC. Translated, it gives CASAWDTRVAGYTF.

This clone showed up just a few times. V gene TRBV15 combines with J gene TRBJ2-1, with 7 bases lining up with TRBD1. Germline V gene sequence: CDR1 LNHNV, CDR2 YYDKDF (reference sequence). The CDR3 is made up of 15 amino acids. The ends lost 2 bases at V and 7 bases at J; junction bases unmatched: 8. The CDR3 DNA sequence: TGTGCCACCAGCAGACCTCCACAGGGGACAAATGAGCAGTTCTTC. It encodes CATSRPPQGTNEQFF. Full variable domain (missing parts from reference TRBV15 and TRBJ2-1): DAMVIQNPRYQVTQFGKPVTLSCSQTLNHNVMYWYQQKSSQAPKLLFHYYDKDFNNEADTPDNFQSRRPNTSFCFLDIRSPGLGDTAMYLCATSRPPQGTNEQFFGPGTRLTVL.

This chain links TRBV5-1 with TRBJ1-1, with D perhaps TRBD1 (5 bases). Germline values: CDR1 SGHRS, CDR2 YFSETQ. This CDR3 comprises 16 residues. V was pared by 1 base and J by 3 bases, with 16 bases between. The CDR3 loop is CASSLRPGTPYTEAFF. The CDR3 DNA sequence: TGCGCCAGCAGCTTGCGCCCAGGGACCCCCTACACTGAAGCTTTCTTT.

The genes are TRBV6-5 and TRBJ2-7; D gene unclear. The V gene's germline CDR1 is MNHEY and CDR2 SVGAGI. Trimming cost V 6 bases and J 3 bases, with 12 bases left between them. The CDR3 sequence is 13 residues long. The CDR3 is CASSRDADYEQYF. CDR3 DNA: TGTGCCAGCAGCCGCGACGCCGACTACGAGCAGTACTTC.

A note on this clone: A read error is likely, as this CDR3 ends without the conserved phenylalanine or tryptophan. The DNA is omitted, as the CDR3 cannot be located on it reliably, and the CDR3 follows TCRdb's listing. The J gene is TRBJ2-3, the V gene TRBV25-1. CDR1 is MGHDK, CDR2 SYGVNS, per germline. The CDR3 contains 8 residues when both ends are counted. The CDR3 reads CASSCHRN.

V usage is TRBV14 and J usage is TRBJ2-1; 9 positions match TRBD2. The CDR3 runs to 16 residues. The germline V gene has CDR1 SGHDN and CDR2 FVKESK. V was clipped by 4 bases and J by 6 bases; unmatched bases: 10. CDR3 sequence: CASSPLSGSPSNEQFF. The CDR3 bases are TGTGCCAGCAGCCCCCTTAGCGGGAGCCCCTCCAATGAGCAGTTCTTC.

The sample holds a few counts of this clone. The genes are TRBV7-7 and TRBJ2-1; D tentatively reads TRBD1 or TRBD2 (5 bases each). Germline CDR1 SSHAT, CDR2 FNYEAQ (reference sequence). The ends were cut back, 5 bases at V and 4 bases at J, with 9 bases in the middle. CDR3 length: 13 amino acids. CDR3 nucleotide sequence: TGTGCCAGCAGCCTGGGACCTTACAATGAGCAGTTCTTC. It is translated as CASSLGPYNEQFF. Combining the CDR3 with reference TRBV7-7 and TRBJ2-1 gives the whole variable domain GAGVSQSPRYKVTKRGQDVTLRCDPISSHATLYWYQQALGQGPEFLTYFNYEAQPDKSGLPSDRFSAERPEGSISTLTIQRTEQRDSAMYRCASSLGPYNEQFFGPGTRLTVL.

The chain links TRBV6-6 to TRBJ2-7; unclear D gene. Germline CDR1 and CDR2: MNHNY and SVGAGI (reference sequence). This CDR3 comprises 11 residues. V shed 7 bases and J shed 5 bases, with 9 bases lying between them. The CDR3 is CASTDRHEQYF. The CDR3 nucleotides read TGTGCCAGCACCGACCGACACGAGCAGTACTTC.

The count of this clone is one. The chain links TRBV6-5 to TRBJ1-2, with D hard to call. The ends were cut back, 0 bases at V and 8 bases at J, with 10 bases in the middle. Germline-derived CDR1 and CDR2 are MNHEY and SVGAGI. CDR3 length: 13 amino acids. The CDR3 loop is CASSYSPDGGYTF. As DNA, the CDR3 is TGTGCCAGCAGTTACTCCCCGGACGGCGGCTACACCTTC.

The gene calls are TRBV30 and TRBJ2-3, with D perhaps TRBD1 (6 bases). The germline V gene has CDR1 GTSNPN and CDR2 SVGIG (reference sequence). The CDR3 is made up of 13 amino acids. Trimming left V 2 bases short and J 4 bases short, with 10 bases between. CDR3 sequence (DNA): TGTGCCTGGAGTACAGGGCAGGCAGATACGCAGTATTTT. Encoded protein: CAWSTGQADTQYF.

V and J are TRBV7-2 and TRBJ2-7; the D gene is possibly TRBD1 (5 bases). Trimming left V 3 bases short and J 1 base short, with 10 bases between. Per the germline V gene, CDR1 is SGHTA and CDR2 is FQGNSA. CDR3 length equals 14 residues. The CDR3 region is CASSLYRNSYEQYF. The CDR3 DNA is TGTGCCAGCAGCTTGTACAGGAATTCCTACGAGCAGTACTTC.